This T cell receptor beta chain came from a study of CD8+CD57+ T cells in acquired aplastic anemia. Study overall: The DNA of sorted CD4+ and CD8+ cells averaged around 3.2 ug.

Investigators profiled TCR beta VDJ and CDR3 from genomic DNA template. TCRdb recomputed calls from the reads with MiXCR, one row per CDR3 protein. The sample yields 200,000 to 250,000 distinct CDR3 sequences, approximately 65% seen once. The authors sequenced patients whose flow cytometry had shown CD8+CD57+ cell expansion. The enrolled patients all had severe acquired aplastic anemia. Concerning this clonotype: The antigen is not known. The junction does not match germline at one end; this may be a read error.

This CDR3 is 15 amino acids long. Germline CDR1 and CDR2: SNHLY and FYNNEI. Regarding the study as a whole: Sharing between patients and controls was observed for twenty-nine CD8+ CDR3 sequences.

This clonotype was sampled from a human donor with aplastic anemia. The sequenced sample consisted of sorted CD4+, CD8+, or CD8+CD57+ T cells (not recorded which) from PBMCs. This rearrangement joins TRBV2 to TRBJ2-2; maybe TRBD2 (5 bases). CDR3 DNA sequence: TGTGCCAGCAGTGATAGGTCCGGCGGCACCGGGGAGCTGTTCTTT. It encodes CASSDRSGGTGELFF. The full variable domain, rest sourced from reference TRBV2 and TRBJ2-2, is EPEVTQTPSHQVTQMGQEVILRCVPISNHLYFYWYRQILGQKVEFLVSFYNNEISEKSEIFDDQFSVERPDGSNFTLKIRSTKLEDSAMYFCASSDRSGGTGELFFGEGSRLTVL.